Shown below are 2 T cell receptor beta chains from a single sample sequenced in a study of PD-1 blockade in classical Hodgkin lymphoma. Sequenced by immunoSEQ multiplex PCR; TCRdb stores in-frame clones only, minus some. This table holds tens of thousands of clones, around 72% found once. Exposure to brentuximab vedotin varied, and each patient had relapsed following autologous stem cell transplantation. This specimen was peripheral blood mononuclear cells (PBMCs), taken at baseline. These receptors were obtained from a human donor with classical Hodgkin lymphoma.

This clone was seen only once. The rearrangement links TRBV2 to TRBJ2-7; the D gene is possibly TRBD1 (6 bases). Trimming stripped 6 bases from V and 3 bases from J, with 12 bases between. Germline V gives CDR1 SNHLY, CDR2 FYNNEI. The CDR3 length is 13 residues. The CDR3 sequence: CASRPQGFYEQYF. CDR3 coding DNA: TGTGCCAGCAGACCACAGGGTTTCTACGAGCAGTACTTC.

This rearrangement joins TRBV27 to TRBJ1-4, with TRBD1 identical over 9 bases. Germline V gene lookup returns CDR1 MNHEY and CDR2 SMNVEV (reference sequence). The J segment lost 6 bases and the V segment lost 4 bases, leaving 3 bases of the junction unmatched. The CDR3 spans 14 residues. CDR3 protein: CASSYWTGDEKLFF. The CDR3 DNA sequence: TGTGCCAGCAGTTATTGGACAGGGGATGAAAAACTGTTTTTT.